This TCR beta chain was identified during a study of regulatory T cells in long-lasting Graves disease. Study outcomes and limitations: The TCR repertoire of persistent Graves' patients was less diverse than that of newly diagnosed ones. Thyroid tissue was not studied; only peripheral blood was. Preferential use of TRBV28, TRBJ1-2 and TRBJ2-5 was seen in persistent disease.

Germline V gene lookup returns CDR1 LNHDA and CDR2 SQIVND (reference sequence). J was trimmed by 11 bases and V by 9 bases; bases with no gene match: 16. This CDR3 has 14 amino acids. TCR beta libraries were built with iRepertoire HTBI primers and Arm-PCR of CDR3 regions. TCRdb itself ran the multiplex PCR reads through MiXCR, one entry per CDR3 protein. The repertoire holds 400,000 to 500,000 distinct CDR3 sequences, roughly 21% seen once, with over 6% in the top ten. The sample's time point: persistent/refractory GD, antithyroid drugs over 5 years with positive TRAb. The TCR library was made from RNA that had been extracted from PBMCs in TRIzol. From each patient, roughly 9 milliliters of peripheral blood was drawn and collected into an EDTA anticoagulant tube. This clonotype was seen a handful of times. Its target is not known.

The TCR comes from a female donor with Graves disease. The chain employs TRBV19 and TRBJ1-5, with TRBD1 matching 7 bases. The sample consisted of peripheral blood mononuclear cells (PBMCs), taken when the disease was refractory, from a patient treated with antithyroid drugs. The CDR3, as DNA: TGTGCCAGCAAATCCGGGACAGACCATTCGACCCAGCATTTT. Protein sequence: CASKSGTDHSTQHF. The variable domain in full, with the rest retrieved from reference TRBV19 and TRBJ1-5, is DGGITQSPKYLFRKEGQNVTLSCEQNLNHDAMYWYRQDPGQGLRLIYYSQIVNDFQKGDIAEGYSVSREKKESFPLTVTSAQKNPTAFYLCASKSGTDHSTQHFGDGTRLSIL.